The 9 T cell receptor beta chains below were found in one sample sequenced in a study of shared clonotypes between healthy human individuals. Repertoires were generated with immunoSEQ multiplex PCR, while TCRdb's copy carries only in-frame clones and drops some. The sample includes 2 million to 2.5 million clones, approximately 94% of them seen just once. Sequenced input: naive CD4+ T cells sorted from blood. Regarding subset: CD45RA+ positively selected. The receptors were gathered from a man aged 18-30 years in good health.

The J gene is TRBJ2-5, the V gene TRBV7-2, with D possibly being TRBD1 (6 bases). Germline V gene data show CDR1 as SGHTA and CDR2 as FQGNSA. The CDR3 runs to 14 residues. V lost 3 bases and J lost 5, with 13 bases in between. CDR3 nucleotide sequence: TGTGCCAGCAGCTTGACTGGGGGCAGGGAGACCCAGTACTTC. This translates into CASSLTGGRETQYF. Looking up the rest from reference TRBV7-2 and TRBJ2-5 gives the full variable domain: GAGVSQSPSNKVTEKGKDVELRCDPISGHTALYWYRQSLGQGLEFLIYFQGNSAPDKSGLPSDRFSAERTGGSVSTLTIQRTQQEDSAVYLCASSLTGGRETQYFGPGTRLLVL.

The V call is TRBV27, the J call TRBJ1-2; D remains ambiguous. Per germline, CDR1 MNHEY and CDR2 SMNVEV (reference sequence). V lost 0 bases, J lost 4 bases, and 18 bases lay in between. The CDR3 length is 17 residues. This CDR3 reads CASSLSAAASLIYGYTF. The CDR3 DNA is TGTGCCAGCAGTTTATCGGCGGCCGCCTCGTTAATCTATGGCTACACCTTC.

This chain joins TRBV4-3 and TRBJ1-1, with a possible D match to TRBD1 (5 bases). The CDR3 consists of 13 residues. Germline loops: CDR1 LGHNA, CDR2 YSLEER. V lost 0 bases, J lost 7 bases, and 9 bases lay in between. As DNA, the CDR3 is TGCGCCAGCAGCCAAGAGGGGACGGGTGAAGCTTTCTTT. Its translation is CASSQEGTGEAFF.

The chain links TRBV6-6 to TRBJ1-2, with a weak D call TRBD1 (6 bases). CDR1 is MNHNY and CDR2 is SVGAGI in the germline V gene (reference sequence). The CDR3 is made up of 15 amino acids. Trimming left V 0 bases short and J 7 bases short, with 15 bases between. The CDR3 DNA reads as TGTGCCAGCAGTTACTCGTGGGGGGGCCGTAGTGGCTACACCTTC. This translates into CASSYSWGGRSGYTF.

J is TRBJ1-3 and V is TRBV30; possible D gene TRBD1, 5 bases. CDR3 length: 14 residues. The germline V and J ends were trimmed by 3 bases and 4 bases, with 13 bases remaining between them. Germline CDR1 GTSNPN, CDR2 SVGIG (reference sequence). CDR3 residues: CAWRRGAAGNTIYF. The CDR3 nucleotides read TGTGCCTGGAGACGAGGGGCCGCGGGAAACACCATATATTTT.

The chain uses TRBV7-9 and TRBJ2-7; D is perhaps TRBD2 (5 bases). Germline V gives CDR1 SEHNR, CDR2 FQNEAQ (reference sequence). The V and J ends lost 1 base and 0 bases respectively, with 13 bases between them. This CDR3 is 16 amino acids long. Written as DNA, the CDR3 is TGTGCCAGCAGCTTAGGCCTTGAGGGAAGCTCCTACGAGCAGTACTTC. It specifies CASSLGLEGSSYEQYF.

The chain combines TRBV7-2 with TRBJ1-2, with D perhaps matching TRBD1 (5 bases). Germline V gene data show CDR1 as SGHTA and CDR2 as FQGNSA. The CDR3 contains 12 residues. The V end was cut by 4 bases, the J end by 6 bases, with 9 bases between. CDR3: CASSYRDHGYTF. In DNA, the CDR3 is TGTGCCAGCAGCTACCGGGACCATGGCTACACCTTC.

The chain recombines TRBV14 with TRBJ1-1; D not resolved. V lost 0 bases and J lost 3, with 2 bases in between. Germline V gene sequence: CDR1 SGHDN, CDR2 FVKESK. The CDR3 totals 12 residues. CDR3: CASSQDHTEAFF. As DNA, the CDR3 is TGTGCCAGCAGCCAAGATCACACTGAAGCTTTCTTT.

J is TRBJ2-2 and V is TRBV4-3, with D perhaps matching TRBD1 or TRBD2 (5 bases each). The CDR3 has 16 residues. In germline, CDR1 is LGHNA, CDR2 YSLEER. V gave up 4 bases and J gave up 3 bases, with 15 bases separating them. CDR3 in amino acids: CASSPSGTPHTGELFF. The CDR3 nucleotides are TGCGCCAGCAGCCCGTCTGGGACGCCCCACACCGGGGAGCTGTTTTTT.